This TCR beta chain was captured in a study of identical twins. In this sample, this clonotype turned up a few times. After removal of 4 bases from V and 2 bases from J, the junction contained 4 bases not matched to a gene. There are 14 residues in the CDR3. Germline V lookup: CDR1 SGHAT, CDR2 FQNNGV. Using its own MiXCR run on the 5' RACE reads, TCRdb lists one record per CDR3 protein. This table holds roughly 220,000 distinct CDR3 sequences, 6.5% found once. The sample was also reused in another study, on T cells expressing NK-cell markers.

What was sequenced was CD8+ T cells sorted from blood. The chain links TRBV11-2 to TRBJ1-1, with TRBD1 matching over 7 bases. The receptor was isolated from a woman between 18 and 29 years old in good health. CDR3 sequence: CASSWDSENTEAFF. CDR3 coding DNA: TGTGCCAGCAGCTGGGACAGCGAAAACACTGAAGCTTTCTTT.